This T cell receptor (beta chain) was observed in a study of patients and donors after allogeneic stem cell transplantation. Using its own MiXCR run on the RT-PCR reads, TCRdb lists one record per CDR3 protein. The sample holds roughly 960,000 distinct CDR3 sequences, under 20% seen once. The germline CDR1 and CDR2 sequences are MNHEY and SVGAGI. There are 12 residues in the CDR3. The ends were cut back, 2 bases at V and 9 bases at J, with 11 bases in the middle. The origin of this receptor is a human donor who was either an allogeneic HSCT recipient or a stem cell or donor lymphocyte infusion donor (not recorded which). It is not recorded whose cells these are; they may come from a transplant donor. J is TRBJ2-7 and V is TRBV6-5; tentative D call: TRBD2 (6 bases). What was sequenced was blood, either unsorted or a sorted T cell fraction (not recorded which). CDR3 sequence reads: CASSYRRGVQYF. The CDR3 coding sequence is TGTGCCAGCAGTTACAGGCGGGGAGTGCAGTACTTC.